The 6 T cell receptor beta chains given below trace back to one sample, sequenced in a study of CXCR3-negative and CXCR3-positive naive CD8 T cells. 5' RACE that incorporated UMI labels was used to prepare the TRB cDNA libraries. Reprocessing the 5' RACE reads, TCRdb reports a single entry for every CDR3 protein and omits DNA. The listing contains roughly 89,000 distinct CDR3 sequences. The sequencing input was naive CXCR3- CD8+ T cells from blood. This sample's subset: CD45RO-CCR7+CD27+CD95- naive CD8+ T cells lacking CXCR3 (TNR3-). These receptors were collected from a human donor in good health. Some clones in this sample may be carry-over from other donors' samples.

CDR3 sequence reads: CASTSGTEGAGELFF. The chain is built from TRBV2 and TRBJ2-2; the TCRdb call, TRBD1, lacks DNA for checking. CDR1 is SNHLY and CDR2 is FYNNEI in the germline V gene. The CDR3 has 15 residues.

This chain connects TRBV12-3 or TRBV12-4 to TRBJ2-3; TCRdb picks TRBD2, but there is no DNA to check that call. The CDR3 runs 15 residues. CDR3 loop: CASSLTAGGPDTQYF.

The chain employs TRBV21-1 and TRBJ1-6; without DNA, the TCRdb call of TRBD1 cannot be checked. TRBV21-1 counts as a pseudogene. The CDR3 is 20 residues long. CDR3 amino acids: CASSKDKGQKGRSYNSPLHF.

This chain uses TRBV6-2 or TRBV6-3 with TRBJ2-1; there is no DNA to check the TCRdb D call of TRBD1. The CDR3 consists of 15 residues. Germline V gene lookup returns CDR1 MNHEY and CDR2 SVGEGT. The CDR3 spells CASSAFLRGYNEQFF.

The chain uses TRBV4-3 and TRBJ2-2; TCRdb indicates TRBD1, and absent DNA this call remains unverified. CDR3 length: 16 residues. The germline gives CDR1 LGHNA, CDR2 YSLEER. CDR3 amino acids: CASSQDRGGAAGELFF.

V is TRBV6-2 or TRBV6-3 and J is TRBJ2-1; TCRdb's D call of TRBD1 is untestable without DNA. CDR1 is MNHEY and CDR2 is SVGEGT in the germline V gene. The CDR3 is made up of 18 amino acids. CDR3 region: CASRPGTHTRAPYNEQFF.